The present T cell receptor beta chain was sequenced within a study of T cells in Graves' hyperthyroidism and ophthalmopathy. The study enrolled patients aged 18 to 65 with newly diagnosed hyperthyroidism of under 2 months' duration. Patients were excluded for uncontrolled infection, other autoimmune disease, pregnancy or lactation. Concerning this clonotype: The antigen remains unidentified.

In germline, CDR1 is MGHDK, CDR2 SYGVNS. The V segment lost 6 bases and the J segment 9 bases; nucleotides outside the gene matches: 11. The CDR3 extends over 15 amino acids. Whole-study findings and limits: By a 13 V-J model, ophthalmopathy was set apart from stable hyperthyroidism.

The source material, RNA transcripts, was used to amplify TCR beta CDR3 regions. Researchers ran a first-round RT-PCR on the TCR CDR3 using the HTBI primer set. A single record per CDR3 protein comes from TCRdb applying MiXCR to the multiplex PCR reads. This sample yields some 510,000 distinct CDR3 sequences, of which around 46% are seen a single time; approximately 8.2% belongs to the top ten. Sequencing was performed on peripheral blood or thyroid tissue (not recorded which). The chain has TRBV25-1 and TRBJ2-7; 13 bases line up with TRBD2. The TCR comes from a woman aged 18-29 years with Graves' hyperthyroidism. The DNA of the CDR3 is TGTGCCAGCAGCCTAGATCCACTAGCGGGAGGGGGGCAGTACTTC. Translated, it gives CASSLDPLAGGGQYF.